Below are 2 T cell receptor beta chains sequenced from a single sample in a study of cytomegalovirus exposure and HLA in healthy donors. PCR used 60 Vbeta primers and 13 Jbeta primers. Only in-frame clones appear in the TCRdb table, and some are missing; sequencing was by immunoSEQ multiplex PCR. The sample holds around 140,000 clones, 79% seen once. Material for sequencing was PBMCs. The receptors shown here come from a male donor in good health and CMV-seronegative.

This chain uses TRBV13 with TRBJ1-2, with 9 positions matching TRBD1. The V segment lost 5 bases and the J segment 3 bases; nucleotides outside the gene matches: 4. Germline V CDR1 and CDR2: PRHDT, FYEKMQ (reference sequence). The CDR3 has 14 residues. Written as DNA, the CDR3 is TGTGCCAGCAGCCTCCGGGACAGGGACTATGGCTACACCTTC. It specifies CASSLRDRDYGYTF.

The chain uses TRBV5-1 and TRBJ1-1; 9 bases align to TRBD1. The J segment lost 3 bases and the V segment lost 4 bases, leaving 10 bases of the junction unmatched. CDR1 SGHRS and CDR2 YFSETQ come from the germline V gene. CDR3 length equals 16 residues. Here the CDR3 reads CASSLRQGGADTEAFF. The CDR3 nucleotides are TGCGCCAGCAGCCTGCGACAGGGGGGGGCGGACACTGAAGCTTTCTTT. The entire variable domain, with the rest obtained from reference TRBV5-1 and TRBJ1-1, is as follows: KAGVTQTPRYLIKTRGQQVTLSCSPISGHRSVSWYQQTPGQGLQFLFEYFSETQRNKGNFPGRFSGRQFSNSRSEMNVSTLELGDSALYLCASSLRQGGADTEAFFGQGTRLTVV.